The 30 T cell receptor beta chains in this list originate from one sample, sequenced in a study of breast tumors, draining lymph nodes, adjacent tissues. MiXCR was run by TCRdb on the multiplex PCR reads, yielding one entry per CDR3 protein. The table has about 140,000 distinct CDR3 sequences, roughly 33% seen once. The lymph nodes were axillary draining lymph nodes from breast cancer patients. The sample taken for sequencing was axillary lymph node tissue. Receptor source: a female donor with breast cancer. Some clones in this sample may be carry-over from other donors' samples.

This clonotype was detected only once. A junction boundary mismatches the germline segment, possibly from a read error. The chain combines TRBV2 with TRBJ1-6; D possibly corresponds to TRBD1 (6 bases). The germline CDR1 and CDR2 sequences are SNHLY and FYNNEI. CDR3 length: 16 residues. The CDR3 is CASSEVGGIGNSPPHF. In nucleotides, the CDR3 is TGTGCTAGCAGTGAAGTGGGGGGCATTGGTAATTCACCCCCCCACTTT.

This clonotype has at least ten counts. The rearrangement joins TRBV29-1 to TRBJ2-5; TRBD1 matches 7 bases. Trimming cost V 7 bases and J 1 base; bases outside gene matches: 3. The CDR3 has 12 amino acids. Germline-derived CDR1 and CDR2 are SQVTM and ANQGSEA. DNA of the CDR3: TGCAGCGCAGGGGGTGGCCAAGAGACCCAGTACTTC. This encodes CSAGGGQETQYF.

Concerning this clonotype: A much larger clonotype is one base distant, so this may be a read error. The chain joins TRBV6-6 to TRBJ2-2; TRBD2 aligns across 15 bases. Germline loops: CDR1 MNHNY, CDR2 SVGAGI (reference sequence). The length of the CDR3 is 19 residues. The trim removed 5 bases at V and 3 bases at J, leaving 10 bases unmatched. The CDR3 protein is CASSPTGTSGGRHTGELFF. In DNA form, the CDR3 reads TGTGCCAGCAGTCCAACCGGGACTAGCGGGGGGCGACACACCGGGGAGCTGTTTTTT.

There are many counts of this clonotype. One base away lies a much larger clone, so this may be a sequencing read error. The final CDR3 position lacks the conserved phenylalanine or tryptophan, pointing to a likely read error. The chain joins TRBV7-8 to TRBJ2-5; D may match TRBD1 or TRBD2 (5 bases each). CDR1 SGHVS and CDR2 FQNEAQ come from the germline V gene. The CDR3 totals 14 residues. V lost 5 bases and J lost 1, with 11 bases in between. Written as DNA, the CDR3 is TGTGCCAGCAGCCCGGGACGGAGCCAAGAGACCCAGTACCTC. Its protein is CASSPGRSQETQYL.

The chain is built from TRBV20-1 and TRBJ1-6; the D gene is possibly TRBD1 (5 bases). Per the germline V gene, CDR1 is DFQATT and CDR2 is SNEGSKA (reference sequence). The CDR3 has 13 amino acids. The V and J ends lost 5 bases and 8 bases respectively, with 13 bases between them. CDR3 protein: CSAYSGGDSPLHF. The CDR3 DNA is TGCAGTGCTTACTCCGGGGGGGATTCACCCCTCCACTTT.

The rearrangement uses TRBV3-1 and TRBJ2-3, with D perhaps TRBD1 or TRBD2 (5 bases each). V gave up 0 bases and J gave up 3 bases, with 16 bases separating them. This CDR3 has 17 amino acids. Germline lookup yields CDR1 LGHDT and CDR2 YNNKEL (reference sequence). The CDR3 nucleotides read TGTGCCAGCAGCCAAGAGACAACGAGTGGGGGTACAGATACGCAGTATTTT. As protein: CASSQETTSGGTDTQYF.

Of note for this clonotype: Germline is not matched at one junction end, which may reflect a read error. The rearrangement joins TRBV12-3 or TRBV12-4 to TRBJ1-5, with D perhaps TRBD1 (5 bases). This CDR3 is built from 15 residues. Here the CDR3 reads CAGSLDRATDQPQHF. In DNA, the CDR3 is TGTGCCGGCAGTTTAGACAGAGCTACGGATCAGCCCCAGCATTTT.

This chain links TRBV12-3 or TRBV12-4 with TRBJ1-2; a possible D gene is TRBD1 (6 bases). Between the trimmed V and J ends, which lost 6 bases and 8 bases, there was a span of 16 bases. The CDR3 is 13 amino acids. The CDR3 spells CASRRQGSGGYTF. The CDR3, as DNA: TGTGCCAGCAGGCGCCAGGGGTCAGGGGGCTACACCTTC.

V is TRBV20-1 and J is TRBJ1-2, with 8 bases that match TRBD1. The germline gives CDR1 DFQATT, CDR2 SNEGSKA (reference sequence). CDR3 size: 14 residues. The V and J ends lost 4 bases and 7 bases, in that order; junction bases with no gene match: 11. The CDR3 region is CSATWTGKASGYTF. The CDR3 nucleotides are TGCAGTGCTACATGGACAGGGAAGGCCTCTGGCTACACCTTC.

The chain uses TRBV12-3 or TRBV12-4 and TRBJ2-2; perhaps TRBD2 as D (6 bases). The CDR3 sequence is 14 residues long. V was clipped by 7 bases and J by 5 bases, with 14 bases between them. CDR3 region: CASNGRLRTGELFF. In DNA, the CDR3 is TGTGCCAGCAATGGGAGGCTAAGGACCGGGGAGCTGTTTTTT.

This clonotype is a singleton in its sample. A much larger clone is a single base away; this may be a read error. The chain joins TRBV6-5 to TRBJ1-2; D unclear. CDR1 is MNHEY and CDR2 is SVGAGI in the germline V gene. Trimming stripped 5 bases from V and 7 bases from J, with 17 bases between. CDR3 length: 14 amino acids. The CDR3 spells CASSQAWGTSGYTF. The CDR3 DNA reads as TGTGCCAGCAGTCAAGCTTGGGGTACCAGTGGCTACACCTTC.

This chain joins TRBV6-1 and TRBJ2-3; 10 nucleotides agree with TRBD2. This CDR3 is 16 amino acids long. The V segment lost 5 bases and the J segment 4 bases; nucleotides outside the gene matches: 9. Germline CDR1 reads MNHNS; CDR2 reads SASEGT. CDR3 loop: CASSYEAGGRSDTQYF. CDR3 bases: TGTGCCAGCAGTTACGAAGCGGGGGGGCGGTCAGATACGCAGTATTTT.

J is TRBJ2-2 and V is TRBV9; no firm D call. V was trimmed by 8 bases and J by 0 bases, leaving 23 bases between them. The CDR3 covers 18 residues. The germline gives CDR1 SGDLS, CDR2 YYNGEE. CDR3 DNA: TGTGCCAGTCGCCCCCCGGAAGCCCCGACATCGAACACCGGGGAGCTGTTTTTT. Translating gives CASRPPEAPTSNTGELFF.

The table lists this clonotype with many counts. The J gene is TRBJ1-2, the V gene TRBV11-2; TRBD1 agrees at 7 bases. CDR3 length: 15 amino acids. Germline CDR1 SGHAT, CDR2 FQNNGV. Trimming at V came to 6 bases and at J to 8 bases, leaving 15 bases not matched to a gene. CDR3 loop: CASSQGQAQIWGYTF. The DNA of the CDR3 is TGTGCCAGCAGTCAAGGACAGGCTCAGATTTGGGGCTACACCTTC.

On this clonotype itself: In this CDR3 the conserved last residue, phenylalanine or tryptophan, is missing, so a read error is likely. The DNA is omitted, as the CDR3 cannot be located on it reliably, and the CDR3 follows TCRdb's listing. The chain links TRBV7-6 to TRBJ1-2; the table's D gene call, TRBD1, was not cross checked with the DNA. A total of 15 residues make up the CDR3, ends included. The germline CDR1 and CDR2 sequences are SGHVS and FNYEAQ. Here the CDR3 reads CASSPSPGQNYGYPN.

This clonotype appeared a few times. This chain uses TRBV6-6 with TRBJ2-7, with a weak D call TRBD1 (6 bases). The V gene lost 8 bases and the J gene lost 2 bases, with 22 bases spanning the gap. CDR1 MNHNY and CDR2 SVGAGI come from the germline V gene (reference sequence). This CDR3 spans 16 amino acids. CDR3 region: CASDHAHRVRTYEQYF. CDR3 DNA: TGTGCCAGCGACCACGCCCACAGGGTAAGGACCTACGAGCAGTACTTC.

This clonotype was observed many times. This rearrangement joins TRBV5-1 to TRBJ1-2; 7 bases line up with TRBD1. This CDR3 contains 15 residues. Per germline, CDR1 SGHRS and CDR2 YFSETQ. V shed 4 bases, J shed 4 bases, and the junction held 10 bases outside the gene matches. The chain's CDR3 is CASSDATGRGYGYTF. The CDR3 coding sequence is TGCGCCAGCAGCGACGCGACAGGGCGCGGCTATGGCTACACCTTC. Full variable domain (missing parts from reference TRBV5-1 and TRBJ1-2): KAGVTQTPRYLIKTRGQQVTLSCSPISGHRSVSWYQQTPGQGLQFLFEYFSETQRNKGNFPGRFSGRQFSNSRSEMNVSTLELGDSALYLCASSDATGRGYGYTFGSGTRLTVV.

Ten or more counts support this clonotype. The rearrangement uses TRBV5-8 and TRBJ2-5; D unresolved. CDR3 length equals 11 residues. Trimming pared 2 bases from V and 7 bases from J, leaving 6 bases between. Germline V lookup: CDR1 SGHTS, CDR2 YDEGEE. The CDR3 region is CASSFLGTQYF. The DNA for the CDR3 is TGTGCCAGCAGCTTTCTTGGGACCCAGTACTTC.

As regards this clonotype: A much larger clone sits a single nucleotide away, making a read error possible. The J gene is TRBJ2-5, the V gene TRBV9, with D perhaps assigned TRBD1 or TRBD2 (5 bases each). The CDR3 sequence is 15 residues long. Germline CDR1 reads SGDLS; CDR2 reads YYNGEE. The CDR3 loop reads CASSVGAGWGETPYF. CDR3 nucleotide sequence: TGTGCCAGCAGCGTAGGGGCAGGGTGGGGAGAGACCCCGTACTTC.

This clonotype has a handful of counts. V and J are TRBV6-6 and TRBJ1-5; D unresolved. Trimming cost V 5 bases and J 0 bases, with 8 bases left between them. Germline V gives CDR1 MNHNY, CDR2 SVGAGI (reference sequence). CDR3 length: 14 residues. CDR3 in DNA: TGTGCCAGCAGTCATCACAATAGCAATCAGCCCCAGCATTTT. Protein product: CASSHHNSNQPQHF.

In its sample, this clonotype was seen many times. V gene TRBV7-2 combines with J gene TRBJ2-1; D is ambiguous. The CDR3 runs to 14 residues. The germline V gene has CDR1 SGHTA and CDR2 FQGNSA. V dropped 4 bases and J dropped 10 bases, with 17 bases sitting between them. CDR3 region: CASSSNSISPEQFF. The DNA for the CDR3 is TGTGCCAGCAGCTCAAATTCGATAAGCCCAGAGCAGTTCTTC.

The genes are TRBV7-9 and TRBJ2-1; 12 positions match TRBD2. Germline V lookup: CDR1 SEHNR, CDR2 FQNEAQ (reference sequence). This CDR3 region has 16 residues. Trimming cost V 2 bases and J 5 bases; bases outside gene matches: 4. The CDR3 reads CASSLSASGGDNEQFF. CDR3 in DNA: TGTGCCAGCAGCTTATCCGCTAGCGGGGGGGACAATGAGCAGTTCTTC.

The gene calls are TRBV5-1 and TRBJ1-1; 8 nucleotides line up with TRBD1. CDR3 length: 16 residues. Germline V gene data show CDR1 as SGHRS and CDR2 as YFSETQ. The junction had 7 bases not matched to a gene; V was cut back by 0 bases and J by 3 bases. CDR3 DNA sequence: TGCGCCAGCAGCTTGGGACAGGGGAGGGCGTACACTGAAGCTTTCTTT. Translation gives CASSLGQGRAYTEAFF.

The chain links TRBV7-9 to TRBJ2-3, with 11 bases aligning to TRBD1. The CDR3 sequence is 15 residues long. V lost 6 bases, J lost 5 bases, and 7 bases stayed unmatched. Germline loops: CDR1 SEHNR, CDR2 FQNEAQ (reference sequence). CDR3 sequence reads: CASSIGQGAIDTQYF. CDR3 sequence (DNA): TGTGCCAGCAGTATCGGACAGGGGGCAATAGATACGCAGTATTTT.

This chain links TRBV20-1 with TRBJ2-6; no reliable D call. V dropped 6 bases and J dropped 1 base, with 19 bases sitting between them. The CDR3 consists of 17 residues. CDR1 and CDR2 from the germline V gene are DFQATT and SNEGSKA (reference sequence). The CDR3 sequence: CSASSLEFRSGANVLTF. Written as DNA, the CDR3 is TGCAGTGCCAGCAGCTTAGAGTTCCGATCTGGGGCCAACGTCCTGACTTTC.

This clonotype was picked up a small number of times. A read error is possible here, since a much larger clone lies one base away. The conserved phenylalanine or tryptophan normally closing the CDR3 is absent here, so this likely arose from a read error. This sequence joins TRBV9 and TRBJ1-2, with a tentative D call TRBD1 (6 bases). The V end lost 0 bases, the J end lost 4 bases, and 7 bases lay between the germline ends. Looked up from germline, CDR1 is SGDLS and CDR2 is YYNGEE. CDR3 size: 13 residues. CDR3: CASSVGTAYGYTS. The CDR3 DNA reads as TGTGCCAGCAGCGTAGGGACAGCCTATGGCTACACCTCC.

This chain's CDR3 is CASSLVPGIYGYTF. The CDR3 coding sequence is TGCGCCAGCAGCTTGGTTCCAGGAATCTATGGCTACACCTTC. V and J are TRBV5-1 and TRBJ1-2; no definite D call. V was pared by 0 bases and J by 4 bases, with 10 bases between. CDR1 is SGHRS and CDR2 is YFSETQ in the germline V gene. This CDR3 has 14 residues.

The J gene is TRBJ2-5, the V gene TRBV12-5; tentative D call: TRBD1 (6 bases). Germline lookup yields CDR1 LGHNT and CDR2 FRNRAP. CDR3 length: 13 amino acids. V dropped 3 bases and J dropped 5 bases, with 10 bases sitting between them. Here the CDR3 reads CASGLVQGETQYF. CDR3 in DNA: TGTGCTAGTGGTTTAGTTCAGGGGGAGACCCAGTACTTC.

This clonotype was counted ten times or more. The V and J genes are TRBV6-1 and TRBJ2-3; D remains unclear. The germline CDR1 and CDR2 sequences are MNHNS and SASEGT. The CDR3 has 13 residues. V was trimmed by 1 base and J by 14 bases, leaving 16 bases between them. The CDR3 loop is CASSEEATSLGYF. The CDR3, as DNA: TGTGCCAGCAGTGAAGAAGCGACCAGCCTAGGGTATTTT.

This clonotype appeared a few times. The chain recombines TRBV6-2 or TRBV6-3 with TRBJ1-2; tentatively, D is TRBD1 (6 bases). Between the trimmed V and J ends, which lost 5 bases and 7 bases, there was a span of 32 bases. CDR1 and CDR2 (germline): MNHEY, SVGEGT. The CDR3 covers 19 residues. The chain's CDR3 is CASSPSLGLPQGSGSGYTF. In DNA, the CDR3 is TGTGCCAGCAGTCCCAGCCTAGGACTTCCACAGGGCAGCGGGTCTGGCTACACCTTC.